This TCR beta chain was sequenced during a study of T cell responses to AZD1222 COVID-19 vaccine (dated by TCRdb to the early 2020s). In the study overall: AZD1222 recipients given second doses at about 4 weeks or at about 12 weeks were pooled, since spike-specific TCR depth and breadth were not found to differ between the two schedules. TCR sequencing was performed for more than 230 trial participants, of whom 200 to 210 were given two doses of AZD1222 and 26 were given two doses of MenACWY control vaccine. Trial participants were enrolled by age into 18-55, 56-69 and 70-plus year subgroups, with approximately 150, 28 and 58 TCR-sequenced participants respectively.

CDR1 MNHEY and CDR2 SVGAGI are derived from the germline V gene. V is clipped by 6 bases and J by 4 bases, and the sequence between their germline boundaries is 18 bases long. From cysteine to phenylalanine, the CDR3 is 15 amino acids long. The entry retains the CDR3 DNA only, 45 bases that are in frame from base 1. General study outcomes and caveats: Participants were mostly white British, with more females than males. The authors suggested clonal diversity may have been underestimated. After two AZD1222 doses, spike-specific TCR breadth and depth were significantly higher than at day 0 and than in MenACWY recipients. In the small 56-69-year group, the increase in depth fell short of significance, most likely because of low power. Epitopes outside the regions mutated in the B.1.351 and B.1.1.7 variants were reportedly recognized by nearly half of the unique spike-specific TCRs. Conclusions about previously exposed vaccinees are limited, since just 6 or 7 AZD1222 recipients were seropositive for SARS-CoV-2 at baseline. Vaccine-associated CD4 TCRs spanned the whole spike protein, with dominant responses in regions 160-218 and 743-854. No day 14 peak-response samples were available, so repertoires were characterized only after the peak T cell response.

The CDR3 regions of human TCRbeta chains were analyzed by immunosequencing. Per the source publication's procedure: Repertoire TCRs were checked for matches against a reference library of SARS-CoV-2-specific TCRs that had been generated using the MIRA antigen-specificity platform. Breadth meant the fraction of unique TCRs that were SARS-CoV-2-associated, whereas depth meant the fraction of total T cells that were SARS-CoV-2-associated. Using the MIRA data, each spike-specific TCR was assigned both to the spike region to which the TCR was reactive and to a CD4 or CD8 class. Log10-transformed breadth and depth values were compared by one-way ANOVA with Sidak's multiple comparisons tests. Imported from immuneACCESS, the table was reduced by TCRdb to in-frame sequences with V and J called. These copies leave out some clones; in studies compared against another copy, an unresolved V gene accounts for under half, and the cause of the remainder is not known. V, J and clone size are taken as reported in that table, and D and trimming were inferred from the DNA itself. In this sample the table shows more than 110,000 clones, 70% to 90% of which occur a single time. Jointly, the top ten make up around 8% of the sample.

This clone was seen just once. This receptor's antigen is unknown. Per-base qualities were not stored, and no clone one base away is much larger. This sample's time point label indicates: baseline before first vaccination. Vaccinee samples were obtained from the UK trials COV001 and COV002, which included a single-blind randomized controlled phase 2/3 trial of AZD1222 (ChAdOx1 nCoV-19) in healthy adults. For TCRbeta chain sequencing, PBMC samples were collected from trial participants at day 0 and at day 28 after the second dose. Source: peripheral blood, taken on day 0 of AZD1222 vaccination. The rearranged chain carries TRBV6-5 and TRBJ2-5; TRBD2 is a possible D gene, resting on 6 matching bases. This receptor was taken from an adult in good health. The CDR3 loop reads CASSTRELGGETQYF. The DNA is TGTGCCAGCAGCACCCGGGAGTTGGGGGGAGAGACCCAGTACTTC.